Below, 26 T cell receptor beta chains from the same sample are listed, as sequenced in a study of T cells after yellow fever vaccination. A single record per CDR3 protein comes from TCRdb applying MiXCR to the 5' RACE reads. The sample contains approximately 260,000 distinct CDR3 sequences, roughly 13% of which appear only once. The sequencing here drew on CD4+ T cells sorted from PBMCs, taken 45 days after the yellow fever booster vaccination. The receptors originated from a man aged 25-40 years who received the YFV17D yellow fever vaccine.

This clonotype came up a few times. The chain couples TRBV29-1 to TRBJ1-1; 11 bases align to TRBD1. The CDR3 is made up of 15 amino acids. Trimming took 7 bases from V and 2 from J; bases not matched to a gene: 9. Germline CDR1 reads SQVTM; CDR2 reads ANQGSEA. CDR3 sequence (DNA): TGCAGCGCTCCGGGACAGGGGGGTAGTAACACTGAAGCTTTCTTT. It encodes CSAPGQGGSNTEAFF.

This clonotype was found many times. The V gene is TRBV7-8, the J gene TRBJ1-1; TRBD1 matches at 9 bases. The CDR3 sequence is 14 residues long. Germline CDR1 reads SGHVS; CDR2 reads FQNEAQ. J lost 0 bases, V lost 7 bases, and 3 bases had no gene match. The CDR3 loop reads CASTGTGLNTEAFF. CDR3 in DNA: TGTGCCAGCACCGGGACAGGGCTGAACACTGAAGCTTTCTTT.

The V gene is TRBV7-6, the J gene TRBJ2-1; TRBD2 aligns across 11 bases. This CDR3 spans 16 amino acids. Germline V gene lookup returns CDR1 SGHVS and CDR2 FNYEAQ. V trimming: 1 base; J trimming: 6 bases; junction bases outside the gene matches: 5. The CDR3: CASSLELAGEGNEQFF. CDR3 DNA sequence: TGTGCCAGCAGCTTAGAACTAGCGGGAGAGGGCAATGAGCAGTTCTTC.

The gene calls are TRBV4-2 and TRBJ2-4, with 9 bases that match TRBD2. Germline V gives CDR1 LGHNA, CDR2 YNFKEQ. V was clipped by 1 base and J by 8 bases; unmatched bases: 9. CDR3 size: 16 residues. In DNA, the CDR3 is TGTGCCAGCAGCCAAGTTAGCGGGAGTGAGGGGGACATTCAGTACTTC. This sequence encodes CASSQVSGSEGDIQYF.

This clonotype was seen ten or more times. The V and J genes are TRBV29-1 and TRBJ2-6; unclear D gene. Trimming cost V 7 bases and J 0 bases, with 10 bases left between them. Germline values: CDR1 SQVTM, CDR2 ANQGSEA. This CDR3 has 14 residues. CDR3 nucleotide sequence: TGCAGCGCTGGAATATCCTCTGGGGCCAACGTCCTGACTTTC. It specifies CSAGISSGANVLTF.

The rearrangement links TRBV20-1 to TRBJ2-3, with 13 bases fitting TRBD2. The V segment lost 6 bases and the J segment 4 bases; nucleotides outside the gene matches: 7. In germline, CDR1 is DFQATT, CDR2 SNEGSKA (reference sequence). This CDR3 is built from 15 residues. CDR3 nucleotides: TGCAGTGCCCCTGGACTAGCGGGAGTTCCAGATACGCAGTATTTT. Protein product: CSAPGLAGVPDTQYF.

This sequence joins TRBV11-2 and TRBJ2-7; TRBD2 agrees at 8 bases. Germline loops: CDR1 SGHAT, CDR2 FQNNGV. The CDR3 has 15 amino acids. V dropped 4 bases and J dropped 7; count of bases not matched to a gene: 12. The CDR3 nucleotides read TGTGCCAGCAGCTCCAGTCGGGGGGGACCTACGGAGCAGTACTTC. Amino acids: CASSSSRGGPTEQYF.

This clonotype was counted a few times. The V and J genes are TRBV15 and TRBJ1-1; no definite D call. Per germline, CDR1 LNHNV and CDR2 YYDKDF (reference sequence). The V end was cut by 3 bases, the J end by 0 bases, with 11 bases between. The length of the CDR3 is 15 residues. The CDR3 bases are TGTGCCACCAGCAGCCCTTGGACGGTGAACACTGAAGCTTTCTTT. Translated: CATSSPWTVNTEAFF.

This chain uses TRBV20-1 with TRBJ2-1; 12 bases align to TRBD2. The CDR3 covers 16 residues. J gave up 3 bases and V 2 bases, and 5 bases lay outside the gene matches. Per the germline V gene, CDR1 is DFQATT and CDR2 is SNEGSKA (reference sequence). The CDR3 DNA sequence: TGCAGTGCTAGATTACGGACTAGCGGGATCTACAATGAGCAGTTCTTC. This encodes CSARLRTSGIYNEQFF.

In nucleotides, the CDR3 is TGCGCCAGCAGCCAAGAATGGGCCAACTCCTACGAGCAGTACTTC. This translates into CASSQEWANSYEQYF. The genes are TRBV4-3 and TRBJ2-7; D remains ambiguous. CDR3 length equals 15 residues. V was clipped by 0 bases and J by 0 bases, with 9 bases between them. Germline loops: CDR1 LGHNA, CDR2 YSLEER.

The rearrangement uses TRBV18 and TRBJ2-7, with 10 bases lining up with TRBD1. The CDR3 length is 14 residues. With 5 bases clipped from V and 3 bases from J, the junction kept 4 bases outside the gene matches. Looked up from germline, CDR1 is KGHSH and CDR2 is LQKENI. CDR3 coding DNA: TGTGCCAGCTCAAGTCGGACAGGGGGCTACGAGCAGTACTTC. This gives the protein CASSSRTGGYEQYF.

Here the CDR3 DNA reads TGTGCCACTAGCGGAACCACGGACCTCACAGATACGCAGTATTTT. Residues: CATSGTTDLTDTQYF. The V gene is TRBV24-1, the J gene TRBJ2-3, with TRBD2 as a possible D gene (6 bases). CDR3 length: 15 residues. Germline V gene lookup returns CDR1 KGHDR and CDR2 SFDVKD. V gave up 10 bases and J gave up 2 bases, with 18 bases separating them.

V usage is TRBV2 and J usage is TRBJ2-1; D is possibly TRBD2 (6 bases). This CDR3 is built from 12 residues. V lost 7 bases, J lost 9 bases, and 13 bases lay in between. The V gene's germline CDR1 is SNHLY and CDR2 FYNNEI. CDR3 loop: CASNLAGREQFF. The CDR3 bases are TGTGCCAGCAATCTGGCGGGACGTGAGCAGTTCTTC.

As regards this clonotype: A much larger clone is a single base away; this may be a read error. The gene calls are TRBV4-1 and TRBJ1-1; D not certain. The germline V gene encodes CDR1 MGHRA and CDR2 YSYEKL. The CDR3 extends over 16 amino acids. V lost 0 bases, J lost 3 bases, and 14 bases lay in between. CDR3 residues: CASSQDIGSAYTEAFF. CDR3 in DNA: TGCGCCAGCAGCCAAGATATCGGCAGTGCGTACACTGAAGCTTTCTTT.

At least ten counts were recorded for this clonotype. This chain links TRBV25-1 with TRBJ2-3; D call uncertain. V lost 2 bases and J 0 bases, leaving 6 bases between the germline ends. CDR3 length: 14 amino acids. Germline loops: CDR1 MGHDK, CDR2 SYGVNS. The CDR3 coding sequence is TGTGCCAGCAGTGAAGAAGGAAGCACAGATACGCAGTATTTT. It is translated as CASSEEGSTDTQYF. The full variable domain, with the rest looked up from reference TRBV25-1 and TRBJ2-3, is EADIYQTPRYLVIGTGKKITLECSQTMGHDKMYWYQQDPGMELHLIHYSYGVNSTEKGDLSSESTVSRIRTEHFPLTLESARPSHTSQYLCASSEEGSTDTQYFGPGTRLTVL.

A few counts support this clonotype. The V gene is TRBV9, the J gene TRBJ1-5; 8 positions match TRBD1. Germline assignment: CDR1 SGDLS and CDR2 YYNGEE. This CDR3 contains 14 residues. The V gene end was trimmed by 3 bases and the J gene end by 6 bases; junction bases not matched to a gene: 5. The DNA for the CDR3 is TGTGCCAGCAGCGAAGACAGGGGAGGTCAGCCCCAGCATTTT. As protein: CASSEDRGGQPQHF.

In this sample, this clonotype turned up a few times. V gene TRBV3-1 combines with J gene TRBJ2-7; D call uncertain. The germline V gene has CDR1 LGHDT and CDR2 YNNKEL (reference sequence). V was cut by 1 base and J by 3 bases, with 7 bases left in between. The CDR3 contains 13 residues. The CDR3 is CASSQVQHYEQYF. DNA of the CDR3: TGTGCCAGCAGCCAAGTACAACACTACGAGCAGTACTTC.

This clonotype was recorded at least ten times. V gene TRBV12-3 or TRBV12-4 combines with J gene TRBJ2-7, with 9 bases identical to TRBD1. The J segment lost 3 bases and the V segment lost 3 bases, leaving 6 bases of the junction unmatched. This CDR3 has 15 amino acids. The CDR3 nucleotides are TGTGCCAGCAGTTTTCCGGGACAGGGCGTCTACGAGCAGTACTTC. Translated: CASSFPGQGVYEQYF.

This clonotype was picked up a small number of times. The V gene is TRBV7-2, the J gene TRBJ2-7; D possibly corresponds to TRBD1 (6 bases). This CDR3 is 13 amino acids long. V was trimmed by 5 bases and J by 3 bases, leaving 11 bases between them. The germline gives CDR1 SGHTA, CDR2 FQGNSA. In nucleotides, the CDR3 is TGTGCCAGCAGCACGACGACAGGCTACGAGCAGTACTTC. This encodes CASSTTTGYEQYF.

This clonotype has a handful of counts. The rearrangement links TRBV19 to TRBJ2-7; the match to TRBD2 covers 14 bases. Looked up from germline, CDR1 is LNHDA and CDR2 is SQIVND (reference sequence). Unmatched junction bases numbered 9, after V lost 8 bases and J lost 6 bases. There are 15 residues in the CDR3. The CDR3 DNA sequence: TGTGCCAGTTCCGTGGGACTAGCGGGAGAAGGCGAGCAGTACTTC. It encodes CASSVGLAGEGEQYF. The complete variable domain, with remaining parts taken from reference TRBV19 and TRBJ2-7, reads DGGITQSPKYLFRKEGQNVTLSCEQNLNHDAMYWYRQDPGQGLRLIYYSQIVNDFQKGDIAEGYSVSREKKESFPLTVTSAQKNPTAFYLCASSVGLAGEGEQYFGPGTRLTVT.

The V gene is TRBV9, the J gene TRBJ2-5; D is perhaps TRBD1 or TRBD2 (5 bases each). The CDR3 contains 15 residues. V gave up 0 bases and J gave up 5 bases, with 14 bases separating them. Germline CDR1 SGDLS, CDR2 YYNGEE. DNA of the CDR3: TGTGCCAGCAGCGTAGGAGGGGCTTTACGGGAGACCCAGTACTTC. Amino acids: CASSVGGALRETQYF. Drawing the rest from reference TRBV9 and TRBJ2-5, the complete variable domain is DSGVTQTPKHLITATGQRVTLRCSPRSGDLSVYWYQQSLDQGLQFLIQYYNGEERAKGNILERFSAQQFPDLHSELNLSSLELGDSALYFCASSVGGALRETQYFGPGTRLLVL.

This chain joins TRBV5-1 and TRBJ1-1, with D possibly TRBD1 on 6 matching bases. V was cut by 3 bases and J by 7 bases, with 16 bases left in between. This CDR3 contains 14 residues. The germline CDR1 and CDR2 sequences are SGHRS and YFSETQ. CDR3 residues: CASSSRTDKGEAFF. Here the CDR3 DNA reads TGCGCCAGCAGCTCCCGGACAGATAAGGGTGAAGCTTTCTTT.

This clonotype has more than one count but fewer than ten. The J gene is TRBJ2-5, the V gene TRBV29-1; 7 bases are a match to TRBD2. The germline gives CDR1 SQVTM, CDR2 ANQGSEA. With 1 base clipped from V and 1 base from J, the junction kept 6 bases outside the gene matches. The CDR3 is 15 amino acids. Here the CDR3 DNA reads TGCAGCGTTGAAGGGGCCGGGGGGATCCAAGAGACCCAGTACTTC. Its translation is CSVEGAGGIQETQYF.

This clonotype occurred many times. The CDR3 nucleotides are TGCAGCGTTTGTATCGGCTACTCCTACGAGCAGTACTTC. Protein product: CSVCIGYSYEQYF. This chain uses TRBV29-1 with TRBJ2-7; no clear D gene. There are 13 residues in the CDR3. From germline, CDR1 is SQVTM and CDR2 ANQGSEA. V was pared by 5 bases and J by 0 bases, with 11 bases between.

The CDR3 sequence: CASSPMGGHYNEQFF. The CDR3, as DNA: TGTGCCAGCTCACCAATGGGAGGGCACTACAATGAGCAGTTCTTC. The rearrangement uses TRBV18 and TRBJ2-1, with TRBD2 matching 7 bases. Germline V gives CDR1 KGHSH, CDR2 LQKENI. CDR3 length: 15 amino acids. V gave up 2 bases and J gave up 3 bases; unmatched junction bases: 4. The variable domain in full, with the rest retrieved from reference TRBV18 and TRBJ2-1, is NAGVMQNPRHLVRRRGQEARLRCSPMKGHSHVYWYRQLPEEGLKFMVYLQKENIIDESGMPKERFSAEFPKEGPSILRIQQVVRGDSAAYFCASSPMGGHYNEQFFGPGTRLTVL.

The CDR3 sequence is CASSSLPGTGNYYNEQFF. The CDR3 nucleotides are TGTGCCAGCAGTTCCCTTCCCGGGACAGGGAACTACTACAATGAGCAGTTCTTC. The J gene is TRBJ2-1, the V gene TRBV27, with 9 bases fitting TRBD1. The germline V gene has CDR1 MNHEY and CDR2 SMNVEV (reference sequence). This CDR3 spans 18 amino acids. Unmatched junction bases numbered 13, after V lost 4 bases and J lost 3 bases.